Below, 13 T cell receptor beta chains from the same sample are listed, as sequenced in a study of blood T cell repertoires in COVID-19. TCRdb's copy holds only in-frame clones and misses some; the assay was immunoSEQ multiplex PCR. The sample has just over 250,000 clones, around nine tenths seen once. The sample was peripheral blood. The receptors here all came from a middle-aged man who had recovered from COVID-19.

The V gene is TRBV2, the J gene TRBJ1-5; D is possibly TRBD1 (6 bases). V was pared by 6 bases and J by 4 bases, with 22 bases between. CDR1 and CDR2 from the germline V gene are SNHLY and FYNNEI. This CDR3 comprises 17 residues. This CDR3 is CASSPLARMDRNQPQHF. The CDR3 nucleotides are TGTGCCAGCAGCCCTCTCGCGAGAATGGACAGAAATCAGCCCCAGCATTTT.

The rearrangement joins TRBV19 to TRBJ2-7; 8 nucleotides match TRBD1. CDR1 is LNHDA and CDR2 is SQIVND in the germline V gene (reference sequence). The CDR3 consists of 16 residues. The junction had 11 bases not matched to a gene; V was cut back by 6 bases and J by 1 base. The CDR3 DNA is TGTGCCAGTAGCCCACTCGGCGGACAGGGTTCCTACGAGCAGTACTTC. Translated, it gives CASSPLGGQGSYEQYF. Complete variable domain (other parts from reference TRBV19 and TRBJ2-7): DGGITQSPKYLFRKEGQNVTLSCEQNLNHDAMYWYRQDPGQGLRLIYYSQIVNDFQKGDIAEGYSVSREKKESFPLTVTSAQKNPTAFYLCASSPLGGQGSYEQYFGPGTRLTVT.

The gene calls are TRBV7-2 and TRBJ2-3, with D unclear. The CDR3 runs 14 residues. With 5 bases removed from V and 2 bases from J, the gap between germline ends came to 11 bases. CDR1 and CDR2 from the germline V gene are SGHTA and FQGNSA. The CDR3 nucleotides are TGTGCCAGCAGCCTCAGTGGGCACACAGATACGCAGTATTTT. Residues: CASSLSGHTDTQYF.

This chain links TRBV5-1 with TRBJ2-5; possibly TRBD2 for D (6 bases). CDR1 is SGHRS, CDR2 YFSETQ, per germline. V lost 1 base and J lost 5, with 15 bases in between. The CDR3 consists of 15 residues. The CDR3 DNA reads TGCGCCAGCAGCTTGTTCGGGGGTGACTCGGAGACCCAGTACTTC. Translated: CASSLFGGDSETQYF.

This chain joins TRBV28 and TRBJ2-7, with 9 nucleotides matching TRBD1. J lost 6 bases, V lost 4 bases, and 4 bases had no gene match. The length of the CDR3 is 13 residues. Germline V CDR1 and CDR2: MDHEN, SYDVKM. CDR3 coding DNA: TGTGCCAGCAGTTGGGGACAGGGCGGCGAGCAGTACTTC. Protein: CASSWGQGGEQYF.

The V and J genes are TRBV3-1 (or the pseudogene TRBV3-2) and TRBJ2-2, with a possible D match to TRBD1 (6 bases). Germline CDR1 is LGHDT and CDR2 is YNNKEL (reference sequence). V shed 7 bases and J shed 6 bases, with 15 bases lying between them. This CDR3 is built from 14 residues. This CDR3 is CASNPGAGSGELFF. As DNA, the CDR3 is TGTGCCAGCAACCCAGGGGCAGGCTCCGGGGAGCTGTTTTTT.

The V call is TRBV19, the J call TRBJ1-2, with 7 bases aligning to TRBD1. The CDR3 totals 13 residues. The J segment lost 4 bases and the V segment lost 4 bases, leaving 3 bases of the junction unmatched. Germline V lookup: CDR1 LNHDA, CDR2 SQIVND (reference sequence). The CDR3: CASSNQGVYGYTF. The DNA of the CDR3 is TGTGCCAGTAGTAATCAGGGGGTCTATGGCTACACCTTC.

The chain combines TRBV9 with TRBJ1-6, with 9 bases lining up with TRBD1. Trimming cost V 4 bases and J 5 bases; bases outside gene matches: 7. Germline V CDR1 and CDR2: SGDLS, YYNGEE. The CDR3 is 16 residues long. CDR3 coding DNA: TGTGCCAGCAGCCTCCAGGACAGGGGAAATAATTCACCCCTCCACTTT. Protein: CASSLQDRGNNSPLHF.

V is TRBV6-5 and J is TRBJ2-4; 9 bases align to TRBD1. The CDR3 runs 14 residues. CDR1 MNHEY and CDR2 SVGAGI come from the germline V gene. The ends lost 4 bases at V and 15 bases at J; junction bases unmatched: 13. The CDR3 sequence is CASSSRTGAHGRYF. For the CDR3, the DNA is TGTGCCAGCAGTTCCCGGACAGGGGCGCACGGGCGGTACTTC.

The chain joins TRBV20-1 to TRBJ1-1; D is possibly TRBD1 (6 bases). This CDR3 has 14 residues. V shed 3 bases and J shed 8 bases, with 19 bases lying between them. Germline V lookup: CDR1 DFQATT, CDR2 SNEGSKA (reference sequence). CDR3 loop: CSASRTIRGGEAFF. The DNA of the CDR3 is TGCAGTGCTAGTCGTACCATCAGAGGGGGAGAAGCTTTCTTT.

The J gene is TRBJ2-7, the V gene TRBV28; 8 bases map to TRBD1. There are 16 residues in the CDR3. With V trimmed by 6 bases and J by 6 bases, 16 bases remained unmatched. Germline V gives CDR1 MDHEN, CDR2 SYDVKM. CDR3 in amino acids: CASSSQRTGSWSEQYF. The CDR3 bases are TGTGCCAGCAGCTCCCAAAGGACAGGGTCTTGGTCCGAGCAGTACTTC.

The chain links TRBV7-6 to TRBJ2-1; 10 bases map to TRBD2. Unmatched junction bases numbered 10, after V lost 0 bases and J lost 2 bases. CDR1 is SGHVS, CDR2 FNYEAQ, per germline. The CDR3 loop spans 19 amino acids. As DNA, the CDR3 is TGTGCCAGCAGCTTAGCAGCGGGAGGGCTCAAGGGTACCTACAATGAGCAGTTCTTC. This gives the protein CASSLAAGGLKGTYNEQFF.

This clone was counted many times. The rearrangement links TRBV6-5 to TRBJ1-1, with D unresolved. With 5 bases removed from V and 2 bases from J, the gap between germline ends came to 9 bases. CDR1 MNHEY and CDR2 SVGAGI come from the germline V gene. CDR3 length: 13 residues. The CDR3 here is CASSLGVNTEAFF. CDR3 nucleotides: TGTGCCAGCAGTCTAGGAGTCAACACTGAAGCTTTCTTT.